This T cell receptor (beta chain) was identified in a study of persistence of HIV-infected CD4 T cells. Background on the study: Isolated cells were CMV- and HIV-1 Gag-responding CD4+ T cells.

Lysates of CMV-infected fibroblasts at around 9.8 ug/mL stimulated these cells. CD40L-negative CD69-negative CD45RO-high memory CD4+ T cells were sorted as populations depleted of antigen-responding cells. Of note for this clone: Its specificity is not known.

Study conclusions and caveats: Rare CMV-responding cells carrying HIV-1 proviruses were not analyzed separately for TCR. TCRbeta richness was lower in CMV- and Gag-responding cells than in anti-CD3/anti-CD28-responding cells. Degenerate expanded CDR3beta sequences were enriched among CMV- and Gag-responding cells.

The libraries were made with immunoSEQ version 4 in survey mode. Profiling relied on immunoSEQ multiplex PCR, and the TCRdb table lists in-frame clones only, not all of them. The repertoire consists of 30,000 or so clones, with around four fifths occurring once and the leading ten covering 0.8% to 0.9%. Sample: CD4+ T cells sorted from PBMCs after roughly 17-hour stimulation, taken from a patient who received antiretroviral therapy. The sequence derives from an adult man with HIV who was CMV-seropositive.

The CDR3 spells CASSLSKGVAKEQYF. The CDR3 DNA sequence: TGTGCCAGCAGCTTAAGTAAAGGGGTTGCGAAAGAGCAGTACTTC. The chain combines TRBV7-9 with TRBJ2-7, with a weak D call TRBD1 (5 bases). The CDR3 covers 15 residues. The V and J ends lost 2 bases and 7 bases respectively, with 18 bases between them. Germline V CDR1 and CDR2: SEHNR, FQNEAQ (reference sequence).